This TCR beta chain was obtained from a study of a mutant IDH1 vaccine in newly diagnosed glioma. Findings of the study overall: Changes to the top peripheral T cell clonotypes appeared unrelated to pseudoprogression.

Germline assignment: CDR1 SEHNR and CDR2 FQNEAQ (reference sequence). This CDR3 contains 15 residues. Trimming left V 3 bases short and J 3 bases short, with 15 bases between. This clone showed up just a few times. As yet, its antigen is unknown. Time point here: week 5, during vaccination. In the vaccine, a single dose held 300 ug of the mutant IDH1 20-mer peptide, along with topical imiquimod. The protocol was immunoSEQ multiplex PCR, while the TCRdb copy is restricted to in-frame clones and leaves out a portion. This sample has 56,000 or so clones; around 80% occur once, and the top ten carry under 2%.

The origin of this receptor is a middle-aged woman with glioma. The material sequenced was PBMCs, taken from a glioma patient whose treatment included an IDH1 peptide vaccine. This chain connects TRBV7-9 to TRBJ2-7, with D tentatively TRBD2 (5 bases). DNA of the CDR3: TGTGCCAGCAGCTTTGGGCGGGCGGATCTCTACGAGCAGTACTTC. It is translated as CASSFGRADLYEQYF.